A single sample gave rise to the 18 T cell receptor beta chains below, sequenced in a study of T cells in women clearing cervical HPV infection. The method was immunoSEQ multiplex PCR; TCRdb's version includes in-frame clones alone and lacks a portion of them. This repertoire comprises tens of thousands of clones; its ten largest clones make up 2.8%. Sequenced material: blood buffy coat. These receptors came from a woman between 18 and 69 years old with a cervical HPV16 infection that either progressed to CIN3+ or cleared (not recorded which).

As to this clone: The DNA ends 3 residues before the CDR3 does, and the rest of the CDR3 is filled in from the germline J gene. V usage is TRBV5-1 and J usage is TRBJ2-2; D possibly corresponds to TRBD1 (5 bases). V was pared by 4 bases and J by 0 bases, with 7 bases between. CDR1 is SGHRS, CDR2 YFSETQ, per germline. The CDR3 runs to 14 residues. The CDR3 spells CASSETANTGELFF. The part of the CDR3 DNA that was read is TGCGCCAGCAGCGAGACAGCGAACACCGGGGAG.

Regarding this clone: The CDR3 end lies 3 residues beyond the end of the read and is filled in from the germline J gene. This chain links TRBV24-1 with TRBJ2-5, with TRBD2 as a possible D gene (6 bases). Germline CDR1 is KGHDR and CDR2 is SFDVKD. The CDR3 spans 13 residues. Trimming stripped 9 bases from V and 3 bases from J, with 13 bases between. The CDR3 region is CATPGRGEETQYF. The DNA read from the CDR3 is TGTGCCACCCCAGGGCGGGGCGAAGAGACC.

Points on this clone: Read coverage stops 3 residues before the CDR3 terminus; the germline J gene supplies the remainder. The chain is built from TRBV5-1 and TRBJ2-3, with D perhaps matching TRBD1 (5 bases). With 0 bases removed from V and 2 bases from J, the gap between germline ends came to 10 bases. The germline gives CDR1 SGHRS, CDR2 YFSETQ. CDR3 size: 15 residues. The part of the CDR3 DNA that was read is TGCGCCAGCAGCTTGGGGCAGGGCCTCACAGATACG. This translates into CASSLGQGLTDT. The whole CDR3 protein is CASSLGQGLTDTQYF.

A note on this clone: The CDR3 end falls 3 residues outside the read, so it is completed with the germline J gene. The chain combines TRBV5-1 with TRBJ2-1, with D possibly matching TRBD1 (6 bases). V was cut by 4 bases and J by 7 bases, with 15 bases left in between. Germline CDR1 SGHRS, CDR2 YFSETQ. The CDR3 consists of 14 residues. The CDR3 spells CASSGRTAQNEQFF. CDR3 bases read: TGCGCCAGCAGCGGAAGGACAGCCCAAAATGAG.

Turning to this clone: The read is 3 residues too short to cover the CDR3 end, so that end is filled in from the germline J gene. V is TRBV5-4 and J is TRBJ2-2, with a weak D call TRBD1 (5 bases). Germline CDR1 and CDR2: SGHNT and YYREEE (reference sequence). This CDR3 has 15 residues. V was shortened by 4 bases and J by 0 bases, with 10 bases between the two germline ends. CDR3 DNA, as far as it was read: TGTGCCAGCAGCGGAGACAGAGCGAACACCGGGGAG. The encoded protein is CASSGDRANTGE. The whole CDR3 protein reads CASSGDRANTGELFF.

The covered CDR3 bases are TGTGCCAGCAGCCCTGGAGGGTTTGGCGAG. It translates to CASSPGGFGE. The entire CDR3 is CASSPGGFGEQYF. This chain links TRBV7-2 with TRBJ2-7; possible D gene TRBD2, 6 bases. The sequence runs out 3 residues before the end of the CDR3; the remainder is reconstructed from the germline J gene. From germline, CDR1 is SGHTA and CDR2 FQGNSA. This CDR3 has 13 amino acids. V was trimmed by 5 bases and J by 6 bases, leaving 14 bases between them.

Partial CDR3 DNA: TGCAGTGCCAGGCCCCGAGTTGGGCGGACTTGGGATCAGCCC. It codes for CSARPRVGRTWDQP. The whole CDR3 sequence is CSARPRVGRTWDQPQHF. The chain joins TRBV20-1 to TRBJ1-5; D uncertain. Read sequence stops 3 residues before the CDR3 end, and the germline J gene provides the missing end. CDR3 size: 17 residues. The V gene's germline CDR1 is DFQATT and CDR2 SNEGSKA (reference sequence). V lost 6 bases and J 5 bases, leaving 26 bases between the germline ends.

Remarks on this clone: The read stops 3 residues short of the end of the CDR3; the missing end is completed from the germline J gene. This rearrangement joins TRBV18 to TRBJ2-3; 7 bases map to TRBD2. Germline loops: CDR1 KGHSH, CDR2 LQKENI. This CDR3 has 14 residues. V shed 1 base and J 5 bases; nucleotides not matched to a gene: 3. CDR3: CASSPRVAGDTQYF. CDR3 bases read: TGTGCCAGCTCACCACGGGTAGCGGGAGATACG.

Comments on this clone: The missing CDR3 end, 3 residues past where the read stops, is filled in from the germline J gene. This chain joins TRBV7-2 and TRBJ1-6; weak D call: TRBD1 (5 bases). V was cut by 0 bases and J by 5 bases, with 5 bases left in between. CDR1 and CDR2 (germline): SGHTA, FQGNSA. CDR3 length: 14 amino acids. Incomplete CDR3 DNA: TGTGCCAGCAGCTTAGCCAGGGATAATTCACCC. Encoded protein: CASSLARDNSP. The full CDR3 protein is CASSLARDNSPLHF. The variable domain in full, completed from reference TRBV7-2 and TRBJ1-6, reads GAGVSQSPSNKVTEKGKDVELRCDPISGHTALYWYRQSLGQGLEFLIYFQGNSAPDKSGLPSDRFSAERTGGSVSTLTIQRTQQEDSAVYLCASSLARDNSPLHFGNGTRLTVT.

As concerns this clone: The CDR3 end falls 3 residues outside the read, so it is completed with the germline J gene. The J gene is TRBJ1-3, the V gene TRBV7-2, with D perhaps matching TRBD1 (6 bases). Trimming removed 5 bases at V and 2 bases at J, with 10 bases between. Germline V gives CDR1 SGHTA, CDR2 FQGNSA. This CDR3 is built from 14 residues. The covered CDR3 bases are TGTGCCAGCAGCCAGACAGGACCTGGAAACACC. It translates to CASSQTGPGNT. The whole CDR3 protein is CASSQTGPGNTIYF.

Notes on this clone: The CDR3 is cut off 3 residues early in the read; its end comes from the germline J gene. Other DNA sequences from this sample encode an identical CDR3 as well. The chain uses TRBV20-1 and TRBJ2-7, with D maybe TRBD2 (5 bases). The CDR3 runs to 14 residues. Trimming left V 2 bases short and J 0 bases short, with 11 bases between. CDR1 is DFQATT and CDR2 is SNEGSKA in the germline V gene (reference sequence). The CDR3 here is CSARIRTSSYEQYF. The sequenced part of the CDR3 DNA is TGCAGTGCTAGAATCAGAACTAGCTCCTACGAG.

This clone counts as medium-sized by frequency. The read falls 3 residues short of the CDR3 end, and the missing part is taken from the germline J gene. V gene TRBV4-1 combines with J gene TRBJ2-3, with 9 positions matching TRBD2. The V gene end was trimmed by 4 bases and the J gene end by 8 bases; junction bases not matched to a gene: 13. CDR3 length: 16 residues. CDR1 is MGHRA, CDR2 YSYEKL, per germline. CDR3 loop: CASSRMTSGRIATQYF. The DNA read from the CDR3 is TGCGCCAGCAGCCGAATGACTAGCGGAAGAATAGCTACG.

As to this clone: The CDR3 end is not reached by the read, which stops 3 residues before it; the germline J gene fills it in. V gene TRBV20-1 combines with J gene TRBJ2-7; TRBD2 matches at 10 bases. This CDR3 has 15 residues. The junction had 5 bases not matched to a gene; V was cut back by 0 bases and J by 3 bases. The germline V gene has CDR1 DFQATT and CDR2 SNEGSKA (reference sequence). The CDR3 spells CSARDPSGSLYEQYF. The CDR3 DNA, read in part, is TGCAGTGCTAGAGATCCTAGCGGGAGTCTCTACGAG.

This clone is identified as medium-sized (0.01 to 0.1%) from frequency. Read data end 3 residues before the CDR3 end; the end is taken from the germline J gene. The V gene is TRBV2, the J gene TRBJ2-7; 8 bases are shared with TRBD2. The germline gives CDR1 SNHLY, CDR2 FYNNEI. This CDR3 region has 15 residues. The V gene end was trimmed by 5 bases and the J gene end by 6 bases; junction bases not matched to a gene: 12. The CDR3: CASSRLASQPGEQYF. Partial CDR3 DNA: TGTGCCAGCAGTAGACTAGCGTCCCAACCGGGCGAG.

About this clone: Read coverage stops 3 residues before the CDR3 terminus; the germline J gene supplies the remainder. This rearrangement joins TRBV19 to TRBJ1-1; 9 bases fit TRBD1. In germline, CDR1 is LNHDA, CDR2 SQIVND (reference sequence). The CDR3 is 14 amino acids. The junction had 5 bases not matched to a gene; V was cut back by 4 bases and J by 5 bases. The CDR3: CASSRADRGTEAFF. Incomplete CDR3 DNA: TGTGCCAGTAGTAGAGCAGACAGGGGGACTGAA.

Comment on this clone: The sequenced fragment ends 3 residues before the CDR3 boundary, so the rest is inferred from the germline J gene. V and J are TRBV2 and TRBJ2-5; D is perhaps TRBD1 (5 bases). Germline V CDR1 and CDR2: SNHLY, FYNNEI. The CDR3 covers 12 residues. V was cut by 9 bases and J by 0 bases, with 8 bases left in between. CDR3 amino acids: CASETDQETQYF. The sequenced part of the CDR3 DNA is TGTGCCAGTGAGACAGACCAAGAGACC.

Remarks on this clone: With the read ending 3 residues before the CDR3 end, the germline J gene is used to fill in that end. The rearrangement uses TRBV4-1 and TRBJ1-6; TRBD1 might be the D (5 bases). The CDR3 runs 13 residues. Germline V gives CDR1 MGHRA, CDR2 YSYEKL. Deletions cut 3 bases from V and 7 bases from J, with 7 bases between. The chain's CDR3 is CASSHDSNSPLHF. The part of the CDR3 DNA that was read is TGCGCCAGCAGCCATGACAGCAATTCACCC.

In regard to this clone: The CDR3 goes on 3 residues after the read ends, and that part is filled in from the germline J gene. The chain is built from TRBV12-3 or TRBV12-4 and TRBJ2-7, with 11 bases identical to TRBD2. The CDR3 is made up of 14 amino acids. V was pared by 2 bases and J by 4 bases, with 1 base of the junction left unmatched. The CDR3: CASSLSSGGYEQYF. CDR3 DNA (partial): TGTGCCAGCAGTTTATCTAGCGGGGGGTACGAG.